This entry features one TCR beta chain sequence. Its antigen is not known. The sample belongs to a study of T cell repertoires in cytomegalovirus infection. Background on the study: As its CMV epitopes, the study selected recently identified HLA-C-restricted and well-studied HLA-B-restricted targets. Indicated by public TCR beta signatures were CMV infection and matching HLA type.

MiXCR, applied by TCRdb to the reads, yields one record per CDR3 protein. The sample holds about 920,000 distinct CDR3 sequences, under 40% seen once. The germline gives CDR1 SGHVS, CDR2 FQNEAQ. The germline V and J ends were trimmed by 4 bases and 1 base, with 13 bases remaining between them. CDR3 size: 15 residues. Study-level findings and limits: Carriage of CMV together with the relevant HLA was identifiable through cumulative public TCR beta family frequency. In two of eight donors, the top clonotype was HLA-C-restricted CMV-specific.

This TCR was sampled from a human donor in good health (CMV status not recorded). Some clones in this sample may be carry-over from other donors' samples. This chain joins TRBV7-8 and TRBJ1-1; D is unclear. The sample here was cultured CD8+ T cells from PBMCs, taken from culture after CMV antigen stimulation. The CDR3 loop reads CASSSYPNRNTEAFF. The CDR3 DNA follows: TGTGCCAGCAGCTCCTATCCGAATCGGAACACTGAAGCTTTCTTT.